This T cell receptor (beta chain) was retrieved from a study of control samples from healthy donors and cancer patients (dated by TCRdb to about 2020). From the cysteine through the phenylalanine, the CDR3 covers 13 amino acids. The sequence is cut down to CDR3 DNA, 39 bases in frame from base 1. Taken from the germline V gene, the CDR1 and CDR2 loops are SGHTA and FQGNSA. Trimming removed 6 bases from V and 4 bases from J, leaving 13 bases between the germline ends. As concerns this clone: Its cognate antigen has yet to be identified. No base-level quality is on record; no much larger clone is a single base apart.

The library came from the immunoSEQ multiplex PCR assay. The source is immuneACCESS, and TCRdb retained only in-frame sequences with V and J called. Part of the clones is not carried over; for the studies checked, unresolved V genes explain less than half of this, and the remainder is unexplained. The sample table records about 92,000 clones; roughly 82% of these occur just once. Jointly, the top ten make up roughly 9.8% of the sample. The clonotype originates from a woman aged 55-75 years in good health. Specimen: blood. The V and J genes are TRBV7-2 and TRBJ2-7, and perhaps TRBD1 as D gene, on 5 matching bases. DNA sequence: TGTGCCAGCAGGCCCGACAGTTTATACGAGCAGTACTTC. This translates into CASRPDSLYEQYF.